Sequencing of this TCR beta chain was carried out in a study of blood T cells in healthy people across ages. Study conclusions and caveats: Strong correlation was found linking TCR beta diversity to naive T cell percentage. It was held that diversity estimates obtained from one million T cells represented underestimates.

Only a few counts were recorded for this clonotype. Antigen specificity is unknown. This CDR3 region has 17 residues. From germline, CDR1 is SGHRS and CDR2 YFSETQ. J gave up 8 bases and V 3 bases, and 12 bases lay outside the gene matches. Sample-barcoded 5' priming and a J-beta primer mix drove a second PCR of about 7 to 11 cycles. One entry per CDR3 protein results from TCRdb running MiXCR on the 5' RACE reads. The top ten clones hold 23% of a sample with 1.5 million to 2 million distinct CDR3 sequences, 39% of them seen once. The clonotype originates from a human donor in good health. The sequenced sample consisted of blood. The chain has TRBV5-1 and TRBJ2-1; 12 nucleotides line up with TRBD2. As DNA, the CDR3 is TGCGCCAGCAGCTCCACCCCGACTAGCGGGGGTTTCTATGAGCAGTTCTTC. This translates into CASSSTPTSGGFYEQFF.